This T cell receptor (beta chain) derives from a study of OX40 agonist ivuxolimab in advanced cancers. Study-level background: Hepatocellular carcinoma, melanoma, renal cell or head and neck cancer affected the dose-escalation patients.

The CDR3 has 12 residues. Germline values: CDR1 SEHNR, CDR2 FQNEAQ (reference sequence). Trimming stripped 0 bases from V and 7 bases from J, with 7 bases between. Study-wide findings and caveats: The CD4+ and CD8+ T cells in the blood had expanded clonally by week 6 at 0.1 to 3.0 mg/kg. Nonresponders included some who also had low normalized T-cell clonal expansion. At 0.1-3.0 mg/kg, partial responders had clonal expansion among the lowest observed.

Generated by immunoSEQ multiplex PCR, the TCRdb table keeps only in-frame clones and is missing some. The sample comprises approximately 58,000 clones, about 86% of which are singletons, and less than 2.5% rests with the top ten. A word on this clone: The antigen remains undetermined.

The sample was CD4+ or CD8+ T cells sorted from blood, taken in a trial of the OX40 agonist ivuxolimab. This TCR was sampled from an adult with an advanced solid tumor such as melanoma, head and neck, liver or kidney cancer. J is TRBJ2-7 and V is TRBV7-9; D possibly corresponds to TRBD2 (6 bases). The CDR3 coding sequence is TGTGCCAGCAGCTTAGCAGGAGGGGAGCAGTACTTC. It encodes CASSLAGGEQYF.